This entry concerns a single T cell receptor (beta chain). A history of autoimmune disease or systemic immunosuppression excluded patients. Assay: immunoSEQ multiplex PCR; the TCRdb copy retains only in-frame clones and omits some. The sample has under 100,000 clones; just under 95% are singletons. This sample is part of a study of OX40 agonist ivuxolimab in advanced cancers. Study overall: An anti-OX40 (CD134) antibody with agonistic activity, ivuxolimab, was administered to patients. Patients with prior anti-PD-1, anti-PD-L1 or anti-CTLA-4 therapy were eligible; 35% to 45% had some.

This CDR3 contains 19 residues. Sequencing was performed on CD4+ or CD8+ T cells sorted from blood, taken in a trial of the OX40 agonist ivuxolimab. The V and J genes are TRBV1 and TRBJ2-1; TRBD2 was called by the table and not checked on the DNA. TRBV1 is a documented pseudogene. The receptor's source is an adult with an advanced solid tumor such as melanoma, head and neck, liver or kidney cancer. The CDR3 region is CTSSQVPPTSGRTYNEQFF. CDR3 bases: TGCACCAGCAGCCAAGTTCCCCCGACTAGCGGGAGGACCTACAATGAGCAGTTCTTC.